This T cell receptor (beta chain) was sequenced in a study of CD8 T cells in ankylosing spondylitis (dated by TCRdb to 2016 to 2017). For the wider study: The study profiled T cell receptor beta repertoires in healthy donors and ankylosing spondylitis patients to find disease-linked TCR variants. In total, the full study cohort was made up of 85 to 140 healthy donors and approximately 27 ankylosing spondylitis patients. Peripheral blood was sampled, and synovial fluid was also collected from ankylosing spondylitis patients.

Sequencing relied on an Illumina HiSeq 2500. Quantitative 5'-RACE with molecular barcodes was the method used to prepare the TCR beta libraries. On the study's bioinformatics: Disease-linked TCR variants were identified with a new computational method built on a probabilistic model of VDJ rearrangement. TCRdb passed the public sequencing reads through fastp at Q25 and MiXCR, retaining productive beta sequences. Identical CDR3 protein sequences are pooled into one entry, listed with their most common genes and DNA. For this entry, the V and J calls and clone size follow TCRdb and not the study's own pipeline. A total of around 890,000 distinct CDR3 sequences appear in this sample, over 9.5% of them only once. The ten largest make up less than 0.65% of the sample. Taken from the germline V gene, the CDR1 and CDR2 loops are MNHEY and SVGAGI. The CDR3 region is 14 residues in length, termini included.

Concerning this clonotype: Its cognate antigen has yet to be identified. As the CDR3 is not closed by the conserved phenylalanine or tryptophan, this likely results from a read error. Because the CDR3's place on the DNA is in doubt, the DNA is left out and the CDR3 is given as listed by TCRdb.

Summary of the overall study and its limitations: The disease-linked clones showed a CD8+ phenotype and occurred at relatively low frequencies in peripheral blood. Significant enrichment of the disease-linked clones was reported in matched synovial fluid samples from ankylosing spondylitis patients. Some of the motif variants had been reported before in the synovial fluid and blood of reactive arthritis patients, a finding that suggests common disease-initiation mechanisms. A TCR beta motif of eight highly homologous amino acid variants appeared characteristic of blood from ankylosing spondylitis patients.

Recombination connected TRBV6-5 to TRBJ1-2; the table calls TRBD1, which could not be checked here. This clonotype was obtained from a male donor with ankylosing spondylitis. The sample consisted of blood, either unsorted or a sorted T cell fraction (not recorded which). The CDR3 has the sequence CASSYRKIGGSVSV.